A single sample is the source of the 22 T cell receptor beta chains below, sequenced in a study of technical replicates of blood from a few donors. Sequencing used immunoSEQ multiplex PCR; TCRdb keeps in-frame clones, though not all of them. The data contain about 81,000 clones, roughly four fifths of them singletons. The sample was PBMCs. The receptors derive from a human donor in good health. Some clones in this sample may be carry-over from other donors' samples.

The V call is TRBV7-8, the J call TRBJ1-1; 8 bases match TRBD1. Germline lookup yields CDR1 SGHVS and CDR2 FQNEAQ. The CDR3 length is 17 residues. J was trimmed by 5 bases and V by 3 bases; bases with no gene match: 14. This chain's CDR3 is CASSLTPGGRGHTEAFF. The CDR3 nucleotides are TGTGCCAGCAGCTTGACTCCGGGGGGCAGGGGGCATACTGAAGCTTTCTTT.

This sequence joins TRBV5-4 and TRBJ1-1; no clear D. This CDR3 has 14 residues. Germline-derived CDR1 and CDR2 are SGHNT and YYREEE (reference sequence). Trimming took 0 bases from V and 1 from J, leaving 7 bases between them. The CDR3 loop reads CASSLGSKNTEAFF. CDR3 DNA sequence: TGTGCCAGCAGCTTGGGTTCAAAGAACACTGAAGCTTTCTTT.

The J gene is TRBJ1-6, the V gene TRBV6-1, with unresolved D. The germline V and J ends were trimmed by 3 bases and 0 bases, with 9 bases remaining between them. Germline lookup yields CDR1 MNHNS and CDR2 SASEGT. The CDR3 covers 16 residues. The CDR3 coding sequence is TGTGCCAGCAGTGATTCGGTGAGCTCCTATAATTCACCCCTCCACTTT. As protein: CASSDSVSSYNSPLHF.

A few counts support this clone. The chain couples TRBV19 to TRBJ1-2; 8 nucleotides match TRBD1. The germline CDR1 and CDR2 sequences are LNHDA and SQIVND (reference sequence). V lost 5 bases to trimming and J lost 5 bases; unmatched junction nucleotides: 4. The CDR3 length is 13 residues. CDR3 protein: CASSVDRGYGYTF. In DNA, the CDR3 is TGTGCCAGTAGTGTCGACAGGGGATATGGCTACACCTTC.

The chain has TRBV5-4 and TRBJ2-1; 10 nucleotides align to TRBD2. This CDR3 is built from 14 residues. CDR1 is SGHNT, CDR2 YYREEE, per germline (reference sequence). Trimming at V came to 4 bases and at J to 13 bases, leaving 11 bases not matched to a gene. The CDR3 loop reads CASSTSSGRAEQFF. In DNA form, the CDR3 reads TGTGCCAGCAGCACCTCCAGCGGGAGGGCCGAACAGTTCTTC.

The CDR3 reads CASSRRNFREQETQYF. The CDR3 DNA reads as TGCGCCAGCAGCCGCCGAAATTTTCGGGAGCAAGAGACCCAGTACTTC. The J gene is TRBJ2-5, the V gene TRBV5-1; possibly TRBD2 for D (6 bases). CDR3 size: 16 residues. V was trimmed by 4 bases and J by 2 bases, leaving 18 bases between them. Germline V gene sequence: CDR1 SGHRS, CDR2 YFSETQ.

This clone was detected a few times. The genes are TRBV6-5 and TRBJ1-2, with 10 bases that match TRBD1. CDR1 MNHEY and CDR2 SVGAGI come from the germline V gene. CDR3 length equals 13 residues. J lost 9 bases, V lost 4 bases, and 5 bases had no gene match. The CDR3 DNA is TGTGCCAGCAGTTCCCCGGGACAGGGGAGCTACACCTTC. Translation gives CASSSPGQGSYTF.

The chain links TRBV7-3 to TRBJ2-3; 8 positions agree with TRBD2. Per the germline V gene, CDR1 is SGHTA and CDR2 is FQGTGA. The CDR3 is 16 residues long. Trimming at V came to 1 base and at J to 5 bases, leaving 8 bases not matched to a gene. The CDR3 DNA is TGTGCCAGCAGCTTAAGGGTCGGGGGGGCAGGAGATACGCAGTATTTT. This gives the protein CASSLRVGGAGDTQYF.

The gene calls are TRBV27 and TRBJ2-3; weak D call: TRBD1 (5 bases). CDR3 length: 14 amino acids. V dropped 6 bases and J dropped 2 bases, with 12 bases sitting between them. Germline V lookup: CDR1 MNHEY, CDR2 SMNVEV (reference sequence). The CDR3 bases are TGTGCCAGCAGCATTCGACAGCACACAGATACGCAGTATTTT. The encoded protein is CASSIRQHTDTQYF.

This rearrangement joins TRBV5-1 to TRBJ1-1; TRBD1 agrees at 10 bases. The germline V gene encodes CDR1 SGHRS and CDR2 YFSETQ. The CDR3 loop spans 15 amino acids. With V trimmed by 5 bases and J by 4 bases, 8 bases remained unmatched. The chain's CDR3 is CASSPGQGYRTEAFF. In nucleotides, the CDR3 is TGCGCCAGCAGTCCGGGACAGGGGTATCGCACTGAAGCTTTCTTT.

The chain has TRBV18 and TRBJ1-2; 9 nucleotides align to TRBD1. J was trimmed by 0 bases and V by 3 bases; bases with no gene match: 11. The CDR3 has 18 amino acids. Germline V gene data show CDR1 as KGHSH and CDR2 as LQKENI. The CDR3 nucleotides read TGTGCCAGCTCACCCAACCGGGACAGGGCGAGAGCTAACTATGGCTACACCTTC. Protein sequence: CASSPNRDRARANYGYTF. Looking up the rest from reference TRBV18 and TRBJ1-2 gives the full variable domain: NAGVMQNPRHLVRRRGQEARLRCSPMKGHSHVYWYRQLPEEGLKFMVYLQKENIIDESGMPKERFSAEFPKEGPSILRIQQVVRGDSAAYFCASSPNRDRARANYGYTFGSGTRLTVV.

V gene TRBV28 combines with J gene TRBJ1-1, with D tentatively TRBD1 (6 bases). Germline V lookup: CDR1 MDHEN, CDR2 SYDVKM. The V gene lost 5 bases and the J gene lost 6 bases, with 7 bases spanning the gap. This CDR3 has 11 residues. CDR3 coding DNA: TGTGCCAGCAGTAACAGGGCTGAAGCTTTCTTT. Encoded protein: CASSNRAEAFF.

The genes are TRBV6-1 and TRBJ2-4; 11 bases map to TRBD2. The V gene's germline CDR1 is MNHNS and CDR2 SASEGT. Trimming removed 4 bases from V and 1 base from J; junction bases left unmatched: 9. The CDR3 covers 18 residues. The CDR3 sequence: CASSGVSGGAVAKNIQYF. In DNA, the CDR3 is TGTGCCAGCAGTGGGGTTAGCGGGGGGGCCGTGGCCAAAAACATTCAGTACTTC.

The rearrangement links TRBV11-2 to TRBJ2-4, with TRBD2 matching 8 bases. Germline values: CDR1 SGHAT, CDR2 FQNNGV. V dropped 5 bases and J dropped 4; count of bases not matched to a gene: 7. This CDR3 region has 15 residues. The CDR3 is CASSVQAGAKNIQYF. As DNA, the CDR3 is TGTGCCAGCAGCGTTCAAGCGGGGGCTAAAAACATTCAGTACTTC.

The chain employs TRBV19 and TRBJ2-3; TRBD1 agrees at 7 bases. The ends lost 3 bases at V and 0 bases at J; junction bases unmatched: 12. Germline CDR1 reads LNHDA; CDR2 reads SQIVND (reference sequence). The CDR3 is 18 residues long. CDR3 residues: CASSIGFGSGQSTDTQYF. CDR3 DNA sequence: TGTGCCAGTAGTATTGGTTTTGGTTCGGGACAGAGCACAGATACGCAGTATTTT.

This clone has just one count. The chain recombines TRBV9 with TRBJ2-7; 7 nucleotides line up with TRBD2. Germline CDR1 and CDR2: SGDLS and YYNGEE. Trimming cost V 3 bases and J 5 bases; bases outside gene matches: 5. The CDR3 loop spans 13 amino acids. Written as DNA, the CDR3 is TGTGCCAGCAGCGCCGAGGCGGGGGACGAGCAGTACTTC. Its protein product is CASSAEAGDEQYF.

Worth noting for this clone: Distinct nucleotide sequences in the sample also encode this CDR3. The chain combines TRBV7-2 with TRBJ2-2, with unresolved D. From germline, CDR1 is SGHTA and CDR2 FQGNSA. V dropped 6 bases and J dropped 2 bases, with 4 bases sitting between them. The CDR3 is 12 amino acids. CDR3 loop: CASSPNTGELFF. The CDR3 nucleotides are TGTGCCAGCAGTCCAAACACCGGGGAGCTGTTTTTT.

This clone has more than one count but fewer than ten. For the CDR3, the DNA is TGTGCCTGGAGGTGGGGAGCCTACGAGCAGTACTTC. Its translation: CAWRWGAYEQYF. This chain joins TRBV30 and TRBJ2-5, with D perhaps matching TRBD2 (5 bases). The tail of the sequence fits TRBJ2-7 better, so the J call may be wrong. The CDR3 sequence is 12 residues long. Germline CDR1 reads GTSNPN; CDR2 reads SVGIG (reference sequence).

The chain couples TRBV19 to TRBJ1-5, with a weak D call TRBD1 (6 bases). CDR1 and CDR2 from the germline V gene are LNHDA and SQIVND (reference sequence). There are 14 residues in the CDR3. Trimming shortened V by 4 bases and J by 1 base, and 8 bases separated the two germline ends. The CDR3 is CASSTDRSNQPQHF. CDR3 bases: TGTGCCAGTAGTACAGACAGGAGCAATCAGCCCCAGCATTTT. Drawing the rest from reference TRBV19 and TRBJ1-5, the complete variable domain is DGGITQSPKYLFRKEGQNVTLSCEQNLNHDAMYWYRQDPGQGLRLIYYSQIVNDFQKGDIAEGYSVSREKKESFPLTVTSAQKNPTAFYLCASSTDRSNQPQHFGDGTRLSIL.

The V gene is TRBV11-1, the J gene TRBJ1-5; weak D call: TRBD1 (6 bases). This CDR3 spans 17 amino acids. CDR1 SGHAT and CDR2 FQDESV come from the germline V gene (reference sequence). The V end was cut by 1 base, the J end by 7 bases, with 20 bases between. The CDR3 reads CASSLVPRGGHRQPQHF. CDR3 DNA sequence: TGTGCCAGCAGCTTAGTGCCCAGGGGCGGGCATCGGCAGCCCCAGCATTTT.

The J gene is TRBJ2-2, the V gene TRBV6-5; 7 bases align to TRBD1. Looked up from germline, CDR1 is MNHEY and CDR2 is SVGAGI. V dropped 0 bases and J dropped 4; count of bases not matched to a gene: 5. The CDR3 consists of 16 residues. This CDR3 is CASSYSVDRATGELFF. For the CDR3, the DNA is TGTGCCAGCAGTTACTCGGTCGACAGGGCCACCGGGGAGCTGTTTTTT.

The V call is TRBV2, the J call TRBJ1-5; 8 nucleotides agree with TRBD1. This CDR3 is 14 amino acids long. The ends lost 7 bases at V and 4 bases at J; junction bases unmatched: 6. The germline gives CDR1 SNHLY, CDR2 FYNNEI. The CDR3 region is CASTGTGPNQPQHF. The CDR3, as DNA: TGTGCCAGCACCGGGACAGGACCTAATCAGCCCCAGCATTTT.